The sequence of this T cell receptor beta chain was determined in a study of blood T cell repertoires in COVID-19. The CDR3 totals 17 residues. J lost 3 bases, V lost 3 bases, and 8 bases had no gene match. Germline-derived CDR1 and CDR2 are GTSNPN and SVGIG (reference sequence). TCRdb's table, derived via immunoSEQ multiplex PCR, lists solely in-frame clones and lacks some. The sample has 100,000 or so clones, over 75% seen once; the top ten hold 11%. The clonotype was recovered from a woman in her 30s with acute or convalescent COVID-19. V usage is TRBV30 and J usage is TRBJ2-2; 12 positions match TRBD2. The sample comprised peripheral blood. The CDR3 reads CAWSSPGLAGHTGELFF. CDR3 DNA: TGTGCCTGGAGCTCACCGGGACTAGCGGGTCACACCGGGGAGCTGTTTTTT.